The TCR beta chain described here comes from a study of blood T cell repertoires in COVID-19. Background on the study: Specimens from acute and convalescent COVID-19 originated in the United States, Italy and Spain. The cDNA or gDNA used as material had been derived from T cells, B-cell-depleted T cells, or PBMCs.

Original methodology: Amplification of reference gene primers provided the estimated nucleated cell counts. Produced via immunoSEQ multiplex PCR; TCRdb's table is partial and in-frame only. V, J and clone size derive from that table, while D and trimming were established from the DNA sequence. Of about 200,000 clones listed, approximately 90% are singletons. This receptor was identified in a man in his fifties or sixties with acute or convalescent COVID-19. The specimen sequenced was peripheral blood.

The CDR3 bases are TGTGCCAGCAGGGTCGAGACAGGGGTCCATCAGCCCCAGCATTTT. Encoded protein: CASRVETGVHQPQHF. V gene TRBV28 combines with J gene TRBJ1-5, with 8 bases identical to TRBD1. The germline V gene has CDR1 MDHEN and CDR2 SYDVKM. The CDR3 is made up of 15 amino acids. The J segment lost 5 bases and the V segment lost 6 bases, leaving 9 bases of the junction unmatched. The full variable domain, with the rest looked up from reference TRBV28 and TRBJ1-5, is DVKVTQSSRYLVKRTGEKVFLECVQDMDHENMFWYRQDPGLGLRLIYFSYDVKMKEKGDIPEGYSVSREKKERFSLILESASTNQTSMYLCASRVETGVHQPQHFGDGTRLSIL.